Below, 5 T cell receptor beta chains from the same sample are listed, as sequenced in a study of CD8 T cells in Susac syndrome. Random hexamers were used to reverse transcribe the RNA input (0.5 to 1 ug). A single record per CDR3 protein comes from TCRdb applying MiXCR to the immunoSEQ multiplex PCR reads. The sample holds some 75,000 distinct CDR3 sequences, under 95% seen once. The sequencing input was CD8+ T cells from PBMCs. Receptors were obtained from a human donor with Susac syndrome.

The V and J genes are TRBV27 and TRBJ1-3, with TRBD1 as a possible D gene (5 bases). This CDR3 contains 14 residues. CDR1 MNHEY and CDR2 SMNVEV come from the germline V gene (reference sequence). V gave up 6 bases and J gave up 0 bases, with 9 bases separating them. This CDR3 is CASSTGGSGNTIYF. CDR3 DNA sequence: TGTGCCAGCAGCACGGGGGGCTCTGGAAACACCATATATTTT.

The CDR3 here is CSASSLTGWMNTEAFF. In DNA form, the CDR3 reads TGCAGTGCTAGCTCCCTGACAGGGTGGATGAACACTGAAGCTTTCTTT. The chain joins TRBV20-1 to TRBJ1-1; 7 positions agree with TRBD1. Per germline, CDR1 DFQATT and CDR2 SNEGSKA (reference sequence). Unmatched junction bases numbered 10, after V lost 3 bases and J lost 0 bases. This CDR3 has 16 amino acids.

The chain carries TRBV7-2 and TRBJ2-5; 7 positions match TRBD1. Germline loops: CDR1 SGHTA, CDR2 FQGNSA. V was clipped by 3 bases and J by 4 bases; unmatched bases: 2. The CDR3 extends over 13 amino acids. This CDR3 reads CASSFTGVETQYF. Here the CDR3 DNA reads TGTGCCAGCAGCTTTACAGGGGTAGAGACCCAGTACTTC.

The chain combines TRBV12-3 or TRBV12-4 with TRBJ1-5; 9 bases are a match to TRBD1. V was pared by 3 bases and J by 5 bases, with 2 bases of the junction left unmatched. The CDR3 has 14 amino acids. CDR3 bases: TGTGCCAGCAGTTTTAGACAGGGGGATCAGCCCCAGCATTTT. This translates into CASSFRQGDQPQHF.

This rearrangement joins TRBV7-9 to TRBJ2-5; D tentatively reads TRBD1 or TRBD2 (5 bases each). This CDR3 spans 17 amino acids. The germline gives CDR1 SEHNR, CDR2 FQNEAQ (reference sequence). Trimming took off 6 bases at V and 2 bases at J, with 22 bases between the two ends. CDR3 loop: CASSYITGTQSQETQYF. As DNA, the CDR3 is TGTGCCAGCAGTTACATTACCGGGACCCAATCGCAAGAGACCCAGTACTTC.